This entry lists 2 T cell receptor beta chains sequenced from one sample in a study of T cell repertoires in cytomegalovirus infection. TCRdb re-derived calls from the reads in MiXCR, one entry per CDR3 protein. The data show fewer than 850,000 distinct CDR3 sequences, with almost 30% seen just once and around 14% held by the top ten. For these receptors, no antigen is known. This material consisted of cultured CD8+ T cells from PBMCs, taken from culture after CMV antigen stimulation. The receptors derive from a human donor in good health (CMV status not recorded). Some clones in this sample may be carry-over from other donors' samples.

This chain joins TRBV4-1 and TRBJ1-1; weak D call: TRBD1 (6 bases). This CDR3 has 15 amino acids. V was shortened by 5 bases and J by 4 bases, with 17 bases between the two germline ends. Germline V gene lookup returns CDR1 MGHRA and CDR2 YSYEKL. CDR3 nucleotide sequence: TGCGCCAGCAGCGGCCGGGAGGGGGTCTTCACTGAAGCTTTCTTT. Translation gives CASSGREGVFTEAFF.

Written as DNA, the CDR3 is TGTGCCAGCAGGGATACAGGGACCGCGAACACCGGGGAGCTGTTTTTT. This encodes CASRDTGTANTGELFF. The V call is TRBV5-4, the J call TRBJ2-2; D may be TRBD1 (6 bases). Germline-derived CDR1 and CDR2 are SGHNT and YYREEE (reference sequence). V dropped 5 bases and J dropped 0 bases, with 14 bases sitting between them. This CDR3 is 16 amino acids long.